This record concerns one TCR beta chain sequence. One Seattle source followed patients from active infection through their disease course. The data derive from a study of blood T cell repertoires in COVID-19. Turning to the study itself: Researchers got acute and convalescent COVID-19 samples from the United States, Italy and Spain. The analysed material was cDNA or gDNA that came from T cells, B-cell-depleted T cells, or PBMCs.

The length of the CDR3 is 16 residues. Losses at the gene ends were 6 bases for V and 4 bases for J; bases not matched to a gene: 9. Germline-derived CDR1 and CDR2 are MNHEY and SVGEGT. In the study's own analysis: By means of reference gene primer amplification, nucleated cell counts were estimated. Using immunoSEQ multiplex PCR, the repertoire was profiled, and TCRdb retains in-frame clones only, with some absent. Clone size and the V and J calls come from that table; the DNA yielded D and trimming. The sample records about 220,000 clones, 85% being singletons. The clonotype was recovered from a woman in her 70s with COVID-19, enrolled during active disease. Sequencing was done on a sample of peripheral blood. The V call is TRBV6-2 or TRBV6-3, the J call TRBJ1-5; 10 nucleotides line up with TRBD1. The DNA for the CDR3 is TGTGCCAGCAGCCGAAGGACAGGGGGTGGGAATCAGCCCCAGCATTTT. This gives the protein CASSRRTGGGNQPQHF.